This TCR beta chain comes out of a study of cytomegalovirus exposure and HLA in healthy donors. General study results and limits: Highly shared variants forming one cluster were likely a sequencing artifact.

Healthy donors of bone marrow made up the group. As to this clone: The antigen remains undetermined.

Primers included in the PCR were 60 Vbeta and 13 Jbeta primers. Assay used: immunoSEQ multiplex PCR; TCRdb lists only in-frame clones, some missing. Its clone listing holds about 200,000 clones. The ends lost 6 bases at V and 4 bases at J; junction bases unmatched: 6. The CDR3 consists of 14 residues. Per germline, CDR1 SNHLY and CDR2 FYNNEI. Sequenced sample: PBMCs. This chain connects TRBV2 to TRBJ1-3; 7 bases align to TRBD1. The source of this sequence is a girl aged 2-10 years in good health and CMV-seropositive. CDR3 region: CASRNRGYGNTIYF. The CDR3 nucleotides read TGTGCCAGCAGGAACAGGGGCTACGGAAACACCATATATTTT.